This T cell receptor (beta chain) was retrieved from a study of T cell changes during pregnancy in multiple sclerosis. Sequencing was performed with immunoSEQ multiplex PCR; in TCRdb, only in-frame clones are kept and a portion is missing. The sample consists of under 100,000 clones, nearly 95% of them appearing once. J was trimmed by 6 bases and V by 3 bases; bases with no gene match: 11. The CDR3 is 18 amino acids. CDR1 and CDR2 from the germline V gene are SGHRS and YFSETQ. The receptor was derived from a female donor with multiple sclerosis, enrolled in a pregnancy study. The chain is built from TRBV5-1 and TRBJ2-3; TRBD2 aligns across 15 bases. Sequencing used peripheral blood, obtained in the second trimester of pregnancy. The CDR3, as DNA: TGCGCCAGCAGCTCTCAGGTTGGACTAGCGGGAGGGAAGGATACGCAGTATTTT. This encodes CASSSQVGLAGGKDTQYF.